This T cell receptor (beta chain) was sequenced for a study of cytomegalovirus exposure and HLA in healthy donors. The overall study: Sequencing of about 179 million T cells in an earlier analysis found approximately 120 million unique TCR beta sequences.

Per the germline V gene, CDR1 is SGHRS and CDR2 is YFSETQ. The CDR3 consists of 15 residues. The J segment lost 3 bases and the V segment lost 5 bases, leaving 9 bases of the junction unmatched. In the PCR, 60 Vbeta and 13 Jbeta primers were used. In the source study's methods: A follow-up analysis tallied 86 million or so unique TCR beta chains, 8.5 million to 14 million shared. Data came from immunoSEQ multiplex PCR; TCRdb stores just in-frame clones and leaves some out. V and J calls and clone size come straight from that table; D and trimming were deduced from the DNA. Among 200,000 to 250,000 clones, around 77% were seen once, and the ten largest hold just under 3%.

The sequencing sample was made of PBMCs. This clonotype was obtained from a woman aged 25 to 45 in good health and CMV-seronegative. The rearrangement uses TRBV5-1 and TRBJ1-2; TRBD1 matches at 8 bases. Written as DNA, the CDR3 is TGCGCCAGCAGGCCTCGGACAGGGACCGACTATGGCTACACCTTC. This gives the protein CASRPRTGTDYGYTF.